The present entry profiles one T cell receptor beta chain with its context. The table lists this clonotype with many counts. The antigen it binds to is not known. Nothing much larger sits one base from this clone, and base qualities are not available. Only healthy Caucasian donors were included. The twin cohort consisted of three pairs of female monozygotic twins, all aged roughly 18 to 30 years. Positive isolation kits from Invitrogen were used to isolate the CD4+ and CD8+ T cell populations. This entry belongs to a study of identical twins (dated by TCRdb to the mid-2010s). In terms of the full investigation: To test whether fetal clonotypes persist, this study deep-sequenced TCR alpha and beta repertoires from monozygotic twins, from unrelated adults of various ages, and from cord blood. Replicate twin experiments were performed at different times using different library preparation protocols to rule out contamination. Paper-wide results and their limitations: Excess twin sharing in beta out-of-frame sequences was weaker because fewer shared sequences lowered the signal-to-noise ratio. Abundant cord blood beta clonotypes carried fewer insertions; young adult naive repertoires showed a weaker similar trend, while memory repertoires showed none. In monozygotic twins, out-of-frame TCR alpha sharing was systematically underestimated by recombination models, although the models agreed with sharing between unrelated individuals. Compared with coincidental sharing between unrelated individuals, an excess of low generation-probability sequences was observed among out-of-frame TCR alpha sequences shared between twins. Invariant T cells such as MAIT and iNKT could partly confound zero-insertion analyses, although diverse VJ usage argued against such confounding for most clonotypes. Because the same donors could not be followed over many years, the conclusions relied on cross-sectional statistical analysis.

Library preparation employed 5' RACE. Sequenced using an Illumina HiSeq 2000. A universal primer binding site was added through template switching, and the final cDNA carried a unique molecular identifier so that TCR cDNA molecules could be counted accurately. Specific primers in the conserved constant-segment region were used to synthesize first-strand cDNA for the TCR alpha and beta chains. Each cDNA library was double barcoded, with a SMART-Mk sample barcode plus Illumina barcodes, to control for contamination. TruSeq adapter sequences and Illumina sample barcodes were added in two successive PCR steps. Sequencing of the TCR alpha and beta cDNA libraries was done on the Illumina HiSeq platform using custom primers. The original methods were these. Unique molecular identifiers were extracted from raw reads with MiGEC, and CDR3 positions were determined with MiXCR. Recombination models were inferred per individual with the repgenHMM and IGoR tools using an EM algorithm. Shared clonotypes were analyzed with the tcR package in R, and sharing was normalized by the product of cloneset sizes. To study raw recombination without the effects of thymic and clonal selection, out-of-frame nonproductive sequences were analyzed. Clones were called with MiXCR by TCRdb after fastp trimmed the public reads at Q25, and only in-frame beta chains were retained. Entries that share a CDR3 protein sequence are merged under the most common genes and DNA. These V and J calls originate from TCRdb's pipeline instead of the authors' own analysis. For this sample there are around 490,000 distinct CDR3 sequences; roughly 15% appear just once. The top ten constitute about 0.47% of the sample.

The same sample was also studied in work on yellow fever vaccine responses in identical twins. The other study reports the following: According to the authors, the vaccine-induced T cell response in identical twins seemed to be partly convergent and partly specific to each individual. In the study, vaccine-responding T cell clones were precisely tracked in identical twins.

The receptor was derived from a young woman in good health. Sequencing was carried out using CD4+ T cells sorted from blood.

The nucleotide sequence reads TGTGCCAGCAGCCTCCAGGGGTCGGTGTTTTCTGCAGATACGCAGTATTTT. Its translation is CASSLQGSVFSADTQYF. Recombination linked TRBV12-3 or TRBV12-4 to TRBJ2-3; a tentative D call is TRBD1 (6 bases match). Relative to germline, V is 6 bases shorter and J is 4 bases shorter, with 23 bases between their ends. Spanning cysteine to phenylalanine, the CDR3 consists of 17 amino acids. Just CDR3 DNA is preserved here, 51 bases in frame from base 1.